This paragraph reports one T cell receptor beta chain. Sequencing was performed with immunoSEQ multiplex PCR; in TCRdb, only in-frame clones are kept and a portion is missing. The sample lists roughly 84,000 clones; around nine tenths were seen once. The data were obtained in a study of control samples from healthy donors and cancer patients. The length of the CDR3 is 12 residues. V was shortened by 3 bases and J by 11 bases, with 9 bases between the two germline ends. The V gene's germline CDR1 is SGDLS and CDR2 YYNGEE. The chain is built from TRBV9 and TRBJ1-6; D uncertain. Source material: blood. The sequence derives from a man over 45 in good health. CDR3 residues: CASSGIIPPLHF. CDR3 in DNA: TGTGCCAGCAGCGGGATAATACCACCCCTCCACTTT.